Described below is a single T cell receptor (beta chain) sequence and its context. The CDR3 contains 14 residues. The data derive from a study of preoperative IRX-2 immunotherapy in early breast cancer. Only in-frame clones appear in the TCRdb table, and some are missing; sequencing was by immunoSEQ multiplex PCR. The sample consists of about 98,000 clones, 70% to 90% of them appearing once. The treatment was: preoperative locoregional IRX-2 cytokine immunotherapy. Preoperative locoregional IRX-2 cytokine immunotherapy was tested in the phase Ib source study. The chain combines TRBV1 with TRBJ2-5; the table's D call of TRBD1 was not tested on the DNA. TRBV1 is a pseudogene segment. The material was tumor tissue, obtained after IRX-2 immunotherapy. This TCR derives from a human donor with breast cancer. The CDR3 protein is CASSQVQSQETQYF. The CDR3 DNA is TGCGCCAGCAGCCAAGTTCAATCCCAAGAGACCCAGTACTTC.